Given below is one TCR beta chain in context. As yet, its antigen is unknown. CD45RO-negative CD8 cells positively selected for CCR7 made up the naive population, which excluded terminally differentiated effector memory CD45RA+ cells. The record originates from a study of shared clonotypes between healthy human individuals. Notes on the study in general: Exclusively blood specimens were collected; tissue repertoires likely differ. Non-shared clonotypes had lower generation probabilities than those shared by all four donors.

When replicate PCRs were run on sorted subsets, they used around 200 ng DNA, around 33,000 T cell genomes. Profiled with immunoSEQ multiplex PCR; TCRdb holds only in-frame clones, not every one. The sample carries over 2 million clones, 85% to 95% recorded once. This sequence originates from a man younger than 30 in good health. What was sequenced was naive CD8+ T cells sorted from blood.

The CDR3 sequence: CASSHQGDSNYEQYF. The CDR3 DNA reads TGCGCCAGCAGCCACCAGGGGGACTCCAACTACGAGCAGTACTTC. The chain employs TRBV4-1 and TRBJ2-7; a possible D gene is TRBD1 (7 bases). The CDR3 is made up of 15 amino acids. V was trimmed by 3 bases and J by 3 bases, leaving 15 bases between them. Germline V lookup: CDR1 MGHRA, CDR2 YSYEKL.